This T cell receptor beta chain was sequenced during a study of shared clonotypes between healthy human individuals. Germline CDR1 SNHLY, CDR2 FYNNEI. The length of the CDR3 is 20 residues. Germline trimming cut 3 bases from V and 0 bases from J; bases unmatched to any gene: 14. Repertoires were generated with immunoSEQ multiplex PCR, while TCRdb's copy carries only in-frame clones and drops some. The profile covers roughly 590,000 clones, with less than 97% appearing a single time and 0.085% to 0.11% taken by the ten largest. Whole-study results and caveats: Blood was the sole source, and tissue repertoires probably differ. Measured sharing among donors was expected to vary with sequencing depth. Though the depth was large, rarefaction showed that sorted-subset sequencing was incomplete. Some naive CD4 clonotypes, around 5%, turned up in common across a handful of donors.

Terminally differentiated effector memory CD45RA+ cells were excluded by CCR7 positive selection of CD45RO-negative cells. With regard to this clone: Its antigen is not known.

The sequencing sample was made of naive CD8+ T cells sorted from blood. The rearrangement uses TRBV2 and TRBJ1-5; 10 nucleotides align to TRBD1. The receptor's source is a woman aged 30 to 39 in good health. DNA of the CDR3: TGTGCCAGCAGTGAGGAGGAGGACAGGGGGACCGATTATAGCAATCAGCCCCAGCATTTT. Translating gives CASSEEEDRGTDYSNQPQHF.